This T cell receptor beta chain was obtained from a study of blood T cell repertoires in COVID-19. In the study overall: Italy, Spain and the United States were the sources of the convalescent and acute COVID-19 samples. Sample material is recorded as cDNA or gDNA derived from T cells, B-cell-depleted T cells, or PBMCs.

Original methodology: Counts of nucleated cells, estimated from reference gene primer amplification, were obtained. Sequenced by immunoSEQ multiplex PCR; TCRdb stores in-frame clones only, minus some. V and J calls and clone size follow that table, whereas D and trimming were derived from the DNA. The sample holds about 68,000 clones, approximately 79% seen once. The CDR3 spans 12 residues. V dropped 0 bases and J dropped 10 bases, with 7 bases sitting between them. CDR1 and CDR2 (germline): LGHDT, YNNKEL (reference sequence). The sample consisted of peripheral blood. The rearrangement links TRBV3-1 (or the pseudogene TRBV3-2) to TRBJ2-1; D is perhaps TRBD2 (6 bases). The receptor comes from a woman aged 60-75 years with acute or convalescent COVID-19. This chain's CDR3 is CASSQEEGEQFF. The CDR3 nucleotides are TGTGCCAGCAGCCAAGAGGAGGGGGAGCAGTTCTTC.